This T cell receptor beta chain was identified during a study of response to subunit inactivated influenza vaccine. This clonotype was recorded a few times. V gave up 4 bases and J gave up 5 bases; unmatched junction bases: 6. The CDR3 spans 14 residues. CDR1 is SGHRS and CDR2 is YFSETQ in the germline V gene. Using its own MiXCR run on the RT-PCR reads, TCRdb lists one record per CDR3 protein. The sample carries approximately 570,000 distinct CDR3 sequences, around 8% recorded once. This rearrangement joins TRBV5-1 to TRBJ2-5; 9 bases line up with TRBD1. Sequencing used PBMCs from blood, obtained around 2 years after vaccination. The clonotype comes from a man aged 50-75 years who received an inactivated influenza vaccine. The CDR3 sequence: CASSIRGQGETQYF. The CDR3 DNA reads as TGCGCCAGCAGCATCAGGGGACAGGGCGAGACCCAGTACTTC.